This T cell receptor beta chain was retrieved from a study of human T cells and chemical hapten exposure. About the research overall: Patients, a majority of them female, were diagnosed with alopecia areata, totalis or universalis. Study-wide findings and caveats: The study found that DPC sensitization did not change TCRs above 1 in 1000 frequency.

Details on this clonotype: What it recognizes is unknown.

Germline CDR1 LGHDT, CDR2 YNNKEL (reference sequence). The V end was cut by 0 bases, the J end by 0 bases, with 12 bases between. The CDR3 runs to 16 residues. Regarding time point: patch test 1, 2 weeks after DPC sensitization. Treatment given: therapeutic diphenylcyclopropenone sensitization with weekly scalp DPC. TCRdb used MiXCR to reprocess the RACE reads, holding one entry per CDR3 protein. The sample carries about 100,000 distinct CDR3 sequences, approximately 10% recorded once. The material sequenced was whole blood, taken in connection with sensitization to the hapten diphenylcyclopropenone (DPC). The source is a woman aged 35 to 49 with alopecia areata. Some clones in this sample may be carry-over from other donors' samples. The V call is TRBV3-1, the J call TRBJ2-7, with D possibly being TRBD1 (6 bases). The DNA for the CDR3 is TGTGCCAGCAGCCAAGAGTCAGGGGTCCCCTCCTACGAGCAGTACTTC. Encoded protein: CASSQESGVPSYEQYF.